The 22 T cell receptor beta chains below all came from one sample that was sequenced in a study of blood T cell repertoires in COVID-19. Profiled with immunoSEQ multiplex PCR; TCRdb holds only in-frame clones, not every one. The sample consists of some 110,000 clones, roughly nine tenths of them appearing once. Sequencing was performed on peripheral blood. Receptors were obtained from a human donor in a cohort sampled during active COVID-19.

The chain employs TRBV18 and TRBJ1-1; D uncertain. This CDR3 is 11 amino acids long. The germline V and J ends were trimmed by 4 bases and 7 bases, with 7 bases remaining between them. Germline CDR1 and CDR2: KGHSH and LQKENI. In nucleotides, the CDR3 is TGTGCCAGCTCACAGCTAAATGAAGCTTTCTTT. Its protein is CASSQLNEAFF.

V and J are TRBV9 and TRBJ2-5, with D perhaps TRBD1 (6 bases). V was trimmed by 0 bases and J by 1 base, leaving 13 bases between them. CDR3 length: 16 amino acids. Germline CDR1 and CDR2: SGDLS and YYNGEE. DNA for the CDR3: TGTGCCAGCAGCGTAGCTTCGGACAGTGCCCAAGAGACCCAGTACTTC. Translating gives CASSVASDSAQETQYF.

The rearrangement links TRBV27 to TRBJ1-5; D is perhaps TRBD1 (5 bases). Germline-derived CDR1 and CDR2 are MNHEY and SMNVEV (reference sequence). This CDR3 region has 15 residues. Between the trimmed V and J ends, which lost 1 base and 2 bases, there was a span of 9 bases. Written as DNA, the CDR3 is TGTGCCAGCAGTTTATTCGGGGGAGGCAATCAGCCCCAGCATTTT. This sequence encodes CASSLFGGGNQPQHF.

The chain combines TRBV7-2 with TRBJ2-7; a weak D match, TRBD1 (5 bases). Germline lookup yields CDR1 SGHTA and CDR2 FQGNSA. The CDR3 spans 17 residues. V dropped 2 bases and J dropped 0 bases, with 17 bases sitting between them. In DNA form, the CDR3 reads TGTGCCAGCAGCTTAAGGGGAATTACCCCCACCTCCTACGAGCAGTACTTC. Encoded protein: CASSLRGITPTSYEQYF.

The rearrangement uses TRBV28 and TRBJ1-3; 9 bases fit TRBD1. Germline CDR1 MDHEN, CDR2 SYDVKM. V was clipped by 6 bases and J by 0 bases; unmatched bases: 3. The CDR3 runs 15 residues. The CDR3 loop reads CASRTGQGSGNTIYF. CDR3 sequence (DNA): TGTGCCAGCAGAACGGGACAGGGCTCTGGAAACACCATATATTTT.

The chain uses TRBV30 and TRBJ2-5; 10 nucleotides line up with TRBD1. The CDR3 spans 15 residues. CDR1 and CDR2 from the germline V gene are GTSNPN and SVGIG (reference sequence). With 3 bases clipped from V and 4 bases from J, the junction kept 8 bases outside the gene matches. The CDR3 loop is CAWSPGQGRGETQYF. The CDR3 DNA sequence: TGTGCCTGGAGCCCGGGACAGGGGAGGGGAGAGACCCAGTACTTC.

This rearrangement joins TRBV25-1 to TRBJ2-4; no clear D. This CDR3 has 14 amino acids. Germline-derived CDR1 and CDR2 are MGHDK and SYGVNS. Trimming pared 1 base from V and 1 base from J, leaving 5 bases between. The CDR3 DNA sequence: TGTGCCAGCAGTGAATCCGGGGCCAAAAACATTCAGTACTTC. Translating gives CASSESGAKNIQYF.

This clone appeared once. The chain couples TRBV18 to TRBJ2-5; tentatively, D is TRBD2 (5 bases). V lost 1 base and J 3 bases, leaving 9 bases between the germline ends. CDR1 and CDR2 from the germline V gene are KGHSH and LQKENI. The CDR3 is 14 amino acids. The CDR3 is CASSPQYGEETQYF. In DNA form, the CDR3 reads TGTGCCAGCTCACCACAATACGGGGAAGAGACCCAGTACTTC.

The rearrangement uses TRBV7-2 and TRBJ2-5; perhaps TRBD1 as D (5 bases). There are 12 residues in the CDR3. The V gene lost 4 bases and the J gene lost 6 bases, with 9 bases spanning the gap. Germline V gene lookup returns CDR1 SGHTA and CDR2 FQGNSA. Written as DNA, the CDR3 is TGTGCCAGCAGCTCAGGGTTTCAGACCCAGTACTTC. Translated: CASSSGFQTQYF.

The rearrangement uses TRBV2 and TRBJ1-1; no reliable D call. The CDR3 consists of 14 residues. CDR1 SNHLY and CDR2 FYNNEI come from the germline V gene. Deletions cut 3 bases from V and 8 bases from J, with 16 bases between. CDR3 in amino acids: CASSEFSPGSEAFF. CDR3 bases: TGTGCCAGCAGTGAGTTCAGCCCGGGTTCCGAAGCTTTCTTT. The full variable domain, completed using reference TRBV2 and TRBJ1-1, is EPEVTQTPSHQVTQMGQEVILRCVPISNHLYFYWYRQILGQKVEFLVSFYNNEISEKSEIFDDQFSVERPDGSNFTLKIRSTKLEDSAMYFCASSEFSPGSEAFFGQGTRLTVV.

This clone was seen a single time. The chain combines TRBV4-2 with TRBJ1-5; D not resolved. Germline CDR1 LGHNA, CDR2 YNFKEQ. The V end was cut by 0 bases, the J end by 1 base, with 7 bases between. The CDR3 sequence is 15 residues long. The CDR3 loop is CASSQDSMSNQPQHF. For the CDR3, the DNA is TGTGCCAGCAGCCAAGATAGTATGAGCAATCAGCCCCAGCATTTT.

J is TRBJ2-3 and V is TRBV27; TRBD1 agrees at 7 bases. Germline CDR1 reads MNHEY; CDR2 reads SMNVEV (reference sequence). The CDR3 loop spans 13 amino acids. With V trimmed by 4 bases and J by 4 bases, 2 bases remained unmatched. CDR3 protein: CASSWGQSDTQYF. The CDR3 DNA reads as TGTGCCAGCAGTTGGGGACAGTCAGATACGCAGTATTTT.

This clone came up a few times. This chain uses TRBV4-3 with TRBJ2-1, with TRBD2 identical over 11 bases. The CDR3 length is 17 residues. The germline V gene encodes CDR1 LGHNA and CDR2 YSLEER. The ends lost 0 bases at V and 6 bases at J; junction bases unmatched: 7. The CDR3 DNA follows: TGCGCCAGCAGCCAAGACCATATAGCGGGGGGGGGCAATGAGCAGTTCTTC. This encodes CASSQDHIAGGGNEQFF.

The chain joins TRBV6-2 or TRBV6-3 to TRBJ2-7, with D tentatively TRBD1 (6 bases). CDR3 length: 14 residues. With 3 bases removed from V and 5 bases from J, the gap between germline ends came to 14 bases. Germline V gene lookup returns CDR1 MNHEY and CDR2 SVGEGT. The CDR3 sequence: CASSYIQGLDEQYF. In DNA form, the CDR3 reads TGTGCCAGCAGTTATATTCAGGGGCTCGACGAGCAGTACTTC.

The rearrangement uses TRBV5-1 and TRBJ2-3; D possibly corresponds to TRBD2 (6 bases). Germline V CDR1 and CDR2: SGHRS, YFSETQ. This CDR3 is built from 14 residues. V lost 4 bases to trimming and J lost 5 bases, with 14 bases between them. CDR3 loop: CASSLRDGGDTQYF. The DNA of the CDR3 is TGCGCCAGCAGCCTGCGGGATGGGGGAGATACGCAGTATTTT.

The rearrangement links TRBV7-3 to TRBJ2-3; 11 positions agree with TRBD2. With 1 base clipped from V and 6 bases from J, the junction kept 12 bases outside the gene matches. The germline V gene has CDR1 SGHTA and CDR2 FQGTGA. The CDR3 is made up of 18 amino acids. CDR3 in amino acids: CASSLSVLLAGENDTQYF. As DNA, the CDR3 is TGTGCCAGCAGCTTAAGTGTTTTACTAGCGGGGGAGAACGATACGCAGTATTTT.

The rearrangement joins TRBV30 to TRBJ2-7, with 8 bases that match TRBD2. Germline lookup yields CDR1 GTSNPN and CDR2 SVGIG (reference sequence). Trimming at V came to 2 bases and at J to 4 bases, leaving 4 bases not matched to a gene. The CDR3 is made up of 13 amino acids. CDR3 nucleotides: TGTGCCTGGAGTCAGGGACTAGAGTACGAGCAGTACTTC. As protein: CAWSQGLEYEQYF.

The chain is built from TRBV11-2 and TRBJ2-6; tentatively, D is TRBD1 (6 bases). The CDR3 runs to 17 residues. V was cut by 2 bases and J by 4 bases, with 15 bases left in between. Germline V gene sequence: CDR1 SGHAT, CDR2 FQNNGV. The CDR3 DNA is TGTGCCAGCAGCTTACAGACCTTCGGGACAGGGGCCAACGTCCTGACTTTC. It translates to CASSLQTFGTGANVLTF.

The chain recombines TRBV27 with TRBJ1-6, with a tentative D call TRBD1 (6 bases). V lost 6 bases to trimming and J lost 7 bases, with 13 bases between them. There are 14 residues in the CDR3. Per the germline V gene, CDR1 is MNHEY and CDR2 is SMNVEV (reference sequence). CDR3 DNA sequence: TGTGCCAGCAGCATTACAGGGCGGAATTCACCCCTCCACTTT. Translation: CASSITGRNSPLHF.

The J gene is TRBJ1-1, the V gene TRBV4-1, with D uncertain. The germline V gene has CDR1 MGHRA and CDR2 YSYEKL. CDR3 length equals 16 residues. Trimming removed 1 base from V and 0 bases from J, with 12 bases in between. CDR3 sequence reads: CASSQAERRLNTEAFF. As DNA, the CDR3 is TGCGCCAGCAGCCAAGCTGAGCGACGCCTGAACACTGAAGCTTTCTTT.

The V call is TRBV25-1, the J call TRBJ2-5; 8 bases line up with TRBD2. CDR1 MGHDK and CDR2 SYGVNS come from the germline V gene. J lost 4 bases, V lost 0 bases, and 4 bases had no gene match. The CDR3 is 15 residues long. CDR3 bases: TGTGCCAGCAGTGAATATACAGGACTAGCAGAGACCCAGTACTTC. Translation: CASSEYTGLAETQYF. The full variable domain, its missing parts supplied by reference TRBV25-1 and TRBJ2-5, is EADIYQTPRYLVIGTGKKITLECSQTMGHDKMYWYQQDPGMELHLIHYSYGVNSTEKGDLSSESTVSRIRTEHFPLTLESARPSHTSQYLCASSEYTGLAETQYFGPGTRLLVL.

This chain joins TRBV6-5 and TRBJ1-2; tentatively, D is TRBD1 (5 bases). The CDR3 extends over 14 amino acids. V lost 2 bases and J 8 bases, leaving 15 bases between the germline ends. Germline V CDR1 and CDR2: MNHEY, SVGAGI. CDR3 in DNA: TGTGCCAGCAGTTACGAAGACAGTCTGAGGGGCTACACCTTC. Its translation is CASSYEDSLRGYTF.